This is a list of T cell receptor beta chains from one sample in a study of control samples from healthy donors and cancer patients. Clones were sequenced by immunoSEQ multiplex PCR, and TCRdb holds only the in-frame ones, with some missing. The table has some 190,000 clones, roughly nine tenths seen once; the top ten hold 1.5% to 2%. The sample consisted of blood. The source is a man aged 30 to 39 in good health. Both conserved end residues are part of each CDR3. Fields, in order: CDR3 length, D gene, J gene, V gene, CDR3 protein, CDR3 DNA. D genes are given only for firm matches.

13	-	TRBJ1-1	TRBV2	CASSDRGKTEAFF	TGTGCCAGCAGTGATAGGGGTAAGACTGAAGCTTTCTTT
18	TRBD2	TRBJ2-7	TRBV5-5	CASSWPGLAEPMAYEQYF	TGTGCCAGCAGCTGGCCGGGACTAGCGGAACCAATGGCCTACGAGCAGTACTTC
13	TRBD1	TRBJ1-2	TRBV14	CASSWTGGDGYTF	TGTGCCAGCAGCTGGACAGGGGGTGATGGCTACACCTTC
17	TRBD2	TRBJ2-3	TRBV11-2	CASSFQASGVVTDTQYF	TGTGCCAGCAGCTTTCAAGCCAGCGGGGTGGTCACAGATACGCAGTATTTT
12	-	TRBJ2-3	TRBV9	CASSVLGDTQYF	TGTGCCAGCAGCGTATTAGGGGATACGCAGTATTTT
14	TRBD1	TRBJ1-2	TRBV5-6	CASSLGKGAYGYTF	TGTGCCAGCAGCTTGGGAAAGGGGGCCTACGGCTACACCTTC
12	-	TRBJ2-1	TRBV9	CASSVEYNEQFF	TGTGCCAGCAGCGTAGAATACAATGAGCAGTTCTTC
13	TRBD1	TRBJ2-7	TRBV5-4	CASSPGQGGEQYF	TGTGCCAGCAGCCCGGGACAGGGCGGCGAGCAGTACTTC
15	-	TRBJ1-1	TRBV25-1	CASSDSVARDPEAFF	TGTGCCAGCAGTGATTCGGTGGCGCGGGACCCTGAAGCTTTCTTT
15	TRBD1	TRBJ1-1	TRBV7-8	CASSSPTGKGTEAFF	TGTGCCAGCAGCTCCCCGACAGGGAAGGGCACTGAAGCTTTCTTT
16	TRBD1	TRBJ1-1	TRBV6-1	CASSEVQTGKFTEAFF	TGTGCCAGCAGTGAAGTCCAGACAGGGAAGTTCACTGAAGCTTTCTTT
13	TRBD2	TRBJ2-3	TRBV6-6	CASSLGGTDTQYF	TGTGCCAGCAGCCTGGGAGGGACAGATACGCAGTATTTT
15	-	TRBJ2-3	TRBV27	CASSLVAASTDTQYF	TGTGCCAGCAGTTTGGTAGCGGCTAGCACAGATACGCAGTATTTT
13	-	TRBJ2-1	TRBV5-4	CASSSDSYNEQFF	TGTGCCAGCAGCTCGGACTCATACAATGAGCAGTTCTTC
14	-	TRBJ1-1	TRBV19	CASSISGGYTEAFF	TGTGCCAGTAGTATAAGTGGGGGATACACTGAAGCTTTCTTT